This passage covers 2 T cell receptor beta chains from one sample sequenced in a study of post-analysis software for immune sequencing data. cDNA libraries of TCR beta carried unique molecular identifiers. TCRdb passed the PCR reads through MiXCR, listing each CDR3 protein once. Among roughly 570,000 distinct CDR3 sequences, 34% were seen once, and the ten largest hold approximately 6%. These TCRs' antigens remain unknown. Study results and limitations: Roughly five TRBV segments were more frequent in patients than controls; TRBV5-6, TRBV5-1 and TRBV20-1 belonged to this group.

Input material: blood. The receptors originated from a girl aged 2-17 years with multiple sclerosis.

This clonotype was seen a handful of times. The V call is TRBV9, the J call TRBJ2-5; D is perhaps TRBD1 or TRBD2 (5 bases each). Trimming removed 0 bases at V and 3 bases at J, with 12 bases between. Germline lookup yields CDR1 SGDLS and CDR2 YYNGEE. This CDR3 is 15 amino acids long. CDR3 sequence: CASSVGGDEEETQYF. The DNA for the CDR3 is TGTGCCAGCAGCGTAGGAGGGGATGAGGAAGAGACCCAGTACTTC.

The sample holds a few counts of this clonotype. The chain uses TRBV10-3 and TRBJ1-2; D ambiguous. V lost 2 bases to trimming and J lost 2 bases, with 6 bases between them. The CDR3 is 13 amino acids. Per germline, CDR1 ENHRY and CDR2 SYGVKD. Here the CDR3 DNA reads TGTGCCATCAGTGAGACAACAAACTATGGCTACACCTTC. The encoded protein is CAISETTNYGYTF.